The 17 T cell receptor beta chains below all came from one sample that was sequenced in a study of blood T cell repertoires in COVID-19. Here immunoSEQ multiplex PCR was the method, and the copy in TCRdb shows in-frame clones only, minus some. The sample records 200,000 to 250,000 clones, 70% to 90% being singletons. Sequences were obtained from peripheral blood. The receptor set was obtained from a woman aged 30 to 39 who had recovered from COVID-19.

The chain has TRBV6-2 or TRBV6-3 and TRBJ1-2; 9 bases fit TRBD1. Germline V gene sequence: CDR1 MNHEY, CDR2 SVGEGT. With V trimmed by 5 bases and J by 3 bases, 10 bases remained unmatched. The CDR3 loop spans 16 amino acids. CDR3 nucleotide sequence: TGTGCCAGCAGTCCCGGAGGGACAGGGATCTACTATGGCTACACCTTC. Protein product: CASSPGGTGIYYGYTF.

On this clone itself: A read error may produce the germline difference seen at one junction end. The chain couples TRBV18 to TRBJ2-5, with 11 bases identical to TRBD2. CDR3 size: 16 residues. CDR1 and CDR2 from the germline V gene are KGHSH and LQKENI. CDR3 loop: CASSPLAGALQETQYF. The CDR3 coding sequence is TGTGCCAGCTCCCCACTAGCGGGGGCGTTACAAGAGACCCAGTACTTC.

This chain links TRBV7-9 with TRBJ2-3; the match to TRBD2 covers 9 bases. V trimming: 8 bases; J trimming: 2 bases; junction bases outside the gene matches: 11. The CDR3 runs to 16 residues. Per the germline V gene, CDR1 is SEHNR and CDR2 is FQNEAQ (reference sequence). The chain's CDR3 is CASSLIAGEFTDTQYF. Here the CDR3 DNA reads TGTGCCAGCTCCCTTATAGCGGGGGAGTTCACAGATACGCAGTATTTT.

The chain has TRBV11-3 and TRBJ2-5; 7 bases agree with TRBD2. V lost 0 bases and J lost 2; bases outside the gene matches: 3. Germline V gene sequence: CDR1 SGHNT, CDR2 YENEEA. The CDR3 has 15 residues. This CDR3 reads CASSLDGGGQETQYF. CDR3 nucleotide sequence: TGTGCCAGCAGCTTAGATGGGGGGGGTCAAGAGACCCAGTACTTC.

The rearrangement joins TRBV2 to TRBJ1-6; weak D call: TRBD1 (6 bases). The germline V gene encodes CDR1 SNHLY and CDR2 FYNNEI. V lost 3 bases and J lost 11, with 20 bases in between. This CDR3 has 16 residues. CDR3 in amino acids: CASSESPQGRGPPLHF. The CDR3 DNA follows: TGTGCCAGCAGTGAGTCACCACAGGGTCGAGGCCCACCCCTCCACTTT. The full variable domain, rest sourced from reference TRBV2 and TRBJ1-6, is EPEVTQTPSHQVTQMGQEVILRCVPISNHLYFYWYRQILGQKVEFLVSFYNNEISEKSEIFDDQFSVERPDGSNFTLKIRSTKLEDSAMYFCASSESPQGRGPPLHFGNGTRLTVT.

The chain is built from TRBV13 and TRBJ2-5; 9 bases align to TRBD2. The CDR3 covers 16 residues. The V segment lost 1 base and the J segment 5 bases; nucleotides outside the gene matches: 8. Germline values: CDR1 PRHDT, CDR2 FYEKMQ (reference sequence). CDR3 coding DNA: TGTGCCAGCAGCTTAGAATACAGCGGGGGGTTTGAGACCCAGTACTTC. Protein sequence: CASSLEYSGGFETQYF.

The count of this clone is one. The chain has TRBV29-1 and TRBJ1-2; no reliable D call. The CDR3 is 12 residues long. V lost 3 bases and J 7 bases, leaving 12 bases between the germline ends. Germline assignment: CDR1 SQVTM and CDR2 ANQGSEA. The CDR3 sequence is CSVDSGVSGYTF. Here the CDR3 DNA reads TGCAGCGTTGACTCCGGGGTCAGTGGCTACACCTTC.

This clone was picked up a small number of times. The CDR3 DNA sequence: TGCGCCAGCAGCCCTCACGCGGTGGGTTCACCCCTCCACTTT. It codes for CASSPHAVGSPLHF. The V gene is TRBV5-1, the J gene TRBJ1-6; D is undetermined. This CDR3 is 14 amino acids long. V was shortened by 4 bases and J by 9 bases, with 14 bases between the two germline ends. The germline CDR1 and CDR2 sequences are SGHRS and YFSETQ.

The CDR3 spells CASSYPQAGELFF. Written as DNA, the CDR3 is TGTGCCAGCAGTTACCCCCAGGCCGGGGAGCTGTTTTTT. This sequence joins TRBV6-5 and TRBJ2-2, with no clear D. The germline CDR1 and CDR2 sequences are MNHEY and SVGAGI. V was cut by 2 bases and J by 6 bases, with 7 bases left in between. The CDR3 has 13 amino acids.

This chain links TRBV19 with TRBJ2-1, with D perhaps matching TRBD2 (5 bases). The germline CDR1 and CDR2 sequences are LNHDA and SQIVND (reference sequence). The CDR3 is 15 amino acids. V shed 6 bases and J shed 2 bases, with 14 bases lying between them. The CDR3 reads CASSQLDPPYNEQFF. For the CDR3, the DNA is TGTGCCAGTAGCCAACTAGATCCTCCCTACAATGAGCAGTTCTTC.

V usage is TRBV7-2 and J usage is TRBJ2-3; 7 bases line up with TRBD2. V was clipped by 4 bases and J by 0 bases; unmatched bases: 7. Germline V lookup: CDR1 SGHTA, CDR2 FQGNSA. The CDR3 has 16 amino acids. The CDR3 loop is CASSSPSGDSTDTQYF. The CDR3 nucleotides read TGTGCCAGCAGCTCACCTAGCGGAGATAGCACAGATACGCAGTATTTT.

CDR3 bases: TGTGCCAGCAGCTCCAAAAGCGGGGGGGCCTCCGAGCAGTACTTC. Amino acid sequence: CASSSKSGGASEQYF. This chain connects TRBV6-2 or TRBV6-3 to TRBJ2-7, with 10 bases that match TRBD2. Germline CDR1 and CDR2: MNHEY and SVGEGT. V dropped 6 bases and J dropped 6; count of bases not matched to a gene: 11. The CDR3 sequence is 15 residues long.

V and J are TRBV19 and TRBJ2-2; 8 bases fit TRBD1. The CDR3 covers 16 residues. Germline V lookup: CDR1 LNHDA, CDR2 SQIVND (reference sequence). Trimming removed 3 bases from V and 3 bases from J; junction bases left unmatched: 6. DNA of the CDR3: TGTGCCAGTAGTATCTGGGGGACAGGATACACCGGGGAGCTGTTTTTT. It translates to CASSIWGTGYTGELFF. Together with reference TRBV19 and TRBJ2-2, the CDR3 gives the full variable domain: DGGITQSPKYLFRKEGQNVTLSCEQNLNHDAMYWYRQDPGQGLRLIYYSQIVNDFQKGDIAEGYSVSREKKESFPLTVTSAQKNPTAFYLCASSIWGTGYTGELFFGEGSRLTVL.

CDR3 sequence: CASSRDYTSYEQYF. The CDR3 DNA reads as TGTGCCAGCAGTAGGGACTACACCTCCTACGAGCAGTACTTC. The V gene is TRBV11-2, the J gene TRBJ2-7; TRBD2 matches 7 bases. This CDR3 has 14 amino acids. With V trimmed by 6 bases and J by 0 bases, 5 bases remained unmatched. CDR1 is SGHAT, CDR2 FQNNGV, per germline.

J is TRBJ2-1 and V is TRBV11-2; D possibly corresponds to TRBD2 (7 bases). Trimming left V 5 bases short and J 8 bases short, with 16 bases between. The CDR3 is 14 residues long. CDR1 is SGHAT and CDR2 is FQNNGV in the germline V gene. CDR3 bases: TGTGCCAGCAGCCCCGAGGGGGGGGGCGATGAGCAGTTCTTC. Translation gives CASSPEGGGDEQFF.

This sequence joins TRBV27 and TRBJ1-2; D uncertain. The CDR3 has 13 amino acids. Trimming pared 2 bases from V and 1 base from J, leaving 5 bases between. The germline V gene encodes CDR1 MNHEY and CDR2 SMNVEV (reference sequence). Written as DNA, the CDR3 is TGTGCCAGCAGTTTAGCAGTTAACTATGGCTACACCTTC. It encodes CASSLAVNYGYTF.

The chain uses TRBV7-2 and TRBJ2-1; 9 positions match TRBD2. This CDR3 has 16 amino acids. From germline, CDR1 is SGHTA and CDR2 FQGNSA. V lost 5 bases, J lost 1 base, and 6 bases stayed unmatched. The CDR3 protein is CASSKLAGLSYNEQFF. CDR3 in DNA: TGTGCCAGCAGCAAACTAGCGGGCCTTTCCTACAATGAGCAGTTCTTC.